Here is one T cell receptor (beta chain) with its context. Its antigen is not known. This CDR3 is 15 amino acids long. Germline CDR1 and CDR2: SGHKS and YYEKEE (reference sequence). Unmatched junction bases numbered 3, after V lost 4 bases and J lost 0 bases. This sample stems from a study of cytomegalovirus exposure and HLA in healthy donors. Findings and limits, study-wide: Among TCR beta chains, those listed as cytomegalovirus-associated numbered fewer than 200.

The PCR ran on 60 Vbeta and 13 Jbeta primers. The table came from immunoSEQ multiplex PCR; TCRdb's copy has only in-frame clones and leaves some out. Of more than 95,000 clones in the sample, around 73% were seen once. The sample comprised PBMCs. The genes are TRBV5-5 and TRBJ1-4, with TRBD1 matching over 7 bases. This TCR derives from a woman between 35 and 50 years old in good health and CMV-seronegative. CDR3 coding DNA: TGTGCCAGCAGCCAACAGGGGTCAACTAATGAAAAACTGTTTTTT. Amino acid sequence: CASSQQGSTNEKLFF.